These 7 T cell receptor beta chains were sequenced from one sample in a study of beta chain features in type 1 diabetes. These receptors' targets are unknown. As every portion of the isolated RNA was reverse transcribed, the sequencing read expressed TCRB transcripts. Assay used: immunoSEQ multiplex PCR; TCRdb lists only in-frame clones, some missing. The sample records about 160,000 clones, 8% to 8.5% being singletons. General study points: Shorter TCRB CDR3s, moderately but significantly so, were found in Type 1 diabetes patients in all four CD4+ subsets.

The sample was central memory CD4+ T cells from blood. The source is a young woman with type 1 diabetes.

The chain uses TRBV6-5 and TRBJ1-3; no firm D call. The CDR3 extends over 13 amino acids. V lost 8 bases and J lost 0, with 8 bases in between. CDR1 and CDR2 (germline): MNHEY, SVGAGI. The CDR3 DNA reads TGTGCCAGCCGCCGGTACTCTGGAAACACCATATATTTT. Protein sequence: CASRRYSGNTIYF.

CDR3 nucleotides: TGTGCCAGCAGCTTAGTCACAGGGGGTTATTACGAGCAGTACTTC. Its protein is CASSLVTGGYYEQYF. V and J are TRBV7-2 and TRBJ2-7, with 8 positions matching TRBD1. This CDR3 has 15 amino acids. Germline V lookup: CDR1 SGHTA, CDR2 FQGNSA. Trimming removed 1 base from V and 4 bases from J; junction bases left unmatched: 6.

This chain joins TRBV28 and TRBJ1-2; TRBD1 might be the D (6 bases). This CDR3 spans 13 amino acids. Per germline, CDR1 MDHEN and CDR2 SYDVKM. Trimming stripped 8 bases from V and 5 bases from J, with 15 bases between. In DNA, the CDR3 is TGTGCCAGCTGTCAGGGGTTGGGTTATGGCTACACCTTC. This sequence encodes CASCQGLGYGYTF.

This clone was counted at least ten times. The gene calls are TRBV7-8 and TRBJ2-5; D might be TRBD2 (6 bases). This CDR3 comprises 13 residues. With 5 bases removed from V and 5 bases from J, the gap between germline ends came to 12 bases. Germline V gene data show CDR1 as SGHVS and CDR2 as FQNEAQ. The chain's CDR3 is CASSHSGGETQYF. The CDR3 region has the DNA TGTGCCAGCAGCCATAGTGGGGGGGAGACCCAGTACTTC.

This clone was detected a few times. This sequence joins TRBV5-1 and TRBJ1-4; the D is unclear. The ends were cut back, 3 bases at V and 8 bases at J, with 14 bases in the middle. This CDR3 contains 14 residues. Germline CDR1 reads SGHRS; CDR2 reads YFSETQ. DNA of the CDR3: TGCGCCAGCAGCTACGTCCCGACCGGGGAAAAACTGTTTTTT. Translation: CASSYVPTGEKLFF.

This clone was seen only a few times. V gene TRBV14 combines with J gene TRBJ1-3; 7 nucleotides line up with TRBD1. The CDR3 length is 16 residues. Trimming at V came to 2 bases and at J to 0 bases, leaving 4 bases not matched to a gene. Germline CDR1 is SGHDN and CDR2 is FVKESK. CDR3 amino acids: CASSQRQGYSGNTIYF. The CDR3 nucleotides are TGTGCCAGCAGCCAACGACAGGGATACTCTGGAAACACCATATATTTT.

There are a few counts of this clone. Other DNA sequences in the sample encode the same CDR3. This rearrangement joins TRBV6-5 to TRBJ1-5; TRBD1 matches 7 bases. The ends lost 6 bases at V and 7 bases at J; junction bases unmatched: 6. Germline assignment: CDR1 MNHEY and CDR2 SVGAGI. The CDR3 is 13 residues long. CDR3 region: CASSTQGGQPQHF. CDR3 coding DNA: TGTGCCAGCAGCACTCAGGGGGGCCAGCCCCAGCATTTT.